These T cell receptor beta chains were read from a single sample in a study of blood T cell repertoires in COVID-19. Using immunoSEQ multiplex PCR, the repertoire was profiled, and TCRdb retains in-frame clones only, with some absent. The sample holds about 120,000 clones, about 74% seen once. Input material: peripheral blood. The receptors were sampled from a man aged 70-80 years with acute or convalescent COVID-19. Each CDR3 is given with its conserved first and last residue. The D gene is left open where the match is weak. Clone size, where shown, is once, few, many, or a class for clones that have expanded.

clone_size,d_call,j_call,v_call,cdr3_nt,cdr3_aa
-,-,TRBJ1-1,TRBV3-1/TRBV3-2,TGTGCCAGCAGCCAAGAAGGGGGGGCTGAAGCTTTCTTT,CASSQEGGAEAFF
-,TRBD1,TRBJ1-3,TRBV5-1,TGCGCCAGCAGCACTTTCGGGACAGCCTCTGGAAACACCATATATTTT,CASSTFGTASGNTIYF
-,TRBD1,TRBJ2-1,TRBV30,TGTGCCTCACCCGGGACAGGGGGTTGGAATGAGCAGTTCTTC,CASPGTGGWNEQFF
once,TRBD2,TRBJ2-5,TRBV10-3,TGTGCCATCAGTGACCCGGGGACTAGCGGGAGGGGGGCCCAAGAGACCCAGTACTTC,CAISDPGTSGRGAQETQYF
-,-,TRBJ2-7,TRBV7-2,TGTGCCAGCAGCTTAGTTGCGGGTTTGAGCTCCTACGAGCAGTACTTC,CASSLVAGLSSYEQYF
once,-,TRBJ1-4,TRBV30,TGTGCCTGGAGTCGGTCCGGGTCTGGTGAAAAACTGTTTTTT,CAWSRSGSGEKLFF
-,-,TRBJ1-3,TRBV20-1,TGCAGTGCCCTGTCGGGCACCATATATTTT,CSALSGTIYF
once,-,TRBJ1-2,TRBV7-9,TGTGCCAGCAGCTTAGAGCGCGGGCGGGATGGCTACACCTTC,CASSLERGRDGYTF
few,TRBD1,TRBJ1-1,TRBV6-6,TGTGCCAGCAGTTACCCGCAGGGGGCGAACACTGAAGCTTTCTTT,CASSYPQGANTEAFF
-,TRBD2,TRBJ2-1,TRBV5-8,TGTGCCAGCAGCTTGGGCTTTACTAGCGGGAGGGCCCTCGGTGAGCAGTTCTTC,CASSLGFTSGRALGEQFF